Listed here is a single T cell receptor (beta chain). The data stem from a study of T cell responses to AZD1222 COVID-19 vaccine. V was trimmed by 6 bases and J by 7 bases, leaving 12 bases between them. The CDR3 has 13 residues. The germline gives CDR1 LGHNT, CDR2 FRNRAP. The protocol was immunoSEQ multiplex PCR, while the TCRdb copy is restricted to in-frame clones and leaves out a portion. The sample records around 80,000 clones, roughly 85% being singletons. The material was peripheral blood, obtained 28 days after the second AZD1222 dose. This sequence was found in an adult who received the AZD1222 COVID-19 vaccine. The gene calls are TRBV12-5 and TRBJ2-2; D call uncertain. The CDR3 sequence: CASGLLAGGELFF. The CDR3 DNA reads TGTGCTAGTGGCCTACTCGCAGGCGGGGAGCTGTTTTTT.